The sequence of this T cell receptor beta chain was determined in a study of blood T cell repertoires in COVID-19 (dated by TCRdb to 2018 to 2021). Notes on the research overall: Samples from collaborators originated in the United States, Italy and Spain and spanned both the acute and convalescent phases of COVID-19. The repertoires were made available in a free public database intended to serve as a resource for research on the immune response to SARS-CoV-2. The material from the prospective study consisted of cDNA or gDNA derived from T cells, B-cell-depleted T cells, or PBMCs. HLA class I and class II types, where available, came from metadata supplied by the sample provider rather than from assay-based typing. The dataset comprised deeply sampled blood TCRbeta repertoires from subjects exposed to, actively infected with, or recovered from COVID-19. A de-identified subject ID, COVID-19 status, age in years and sex were almost always included in the sample metadata. Samples came from the ongoing ImmuneRACE study (first 160 participants) plus 1,254 subjects from 6 global collaborators. The paper's findings and limits, for the study overall: The amount of clinical and demographic metadata varied by source and participant and was provided uncurated.

For CDR1 and CDR2, the germline V gene (reference sequence) lists GTSNPN and SVGIG. V is pared back by 4 bases and J by 7 bases, with 10 bases lying between the germline termini. The CDR3 starts with the cysteine, ends with the phenylalanine, and has 11 residues. Left in the record is the CDR3 DNA by itself, 33 bases read in frame from the first base. In Seattle, one collaborating source enrolled patients while the infection was active and tracked those patients longitudinally over the course of disease. Each collaborating institution followed its own protocols to collect whole blood in K2EDTA tubes. For TCRbeta analysis, collaborators shipped samples as frozen whole blood, isolated PBMCs, or DNA extracted from either of those sample types. TCRbeta CDR3 regions were amplified from genomic DNA by means of the immunoSEQ Assay, a bias-controlled multiplex PCR. In the authors' own workflow: Nucleated cell counts per sample were estimated from amplification of reference gene primers within the assay. Sequence reads were collapsed and filtered to measure the absolute abundance of every unique TCRbeta CDR3 rearrangement. For each sample, productive Simpson clonality was calculated as the square root of Simpson's diversity index over productive rearrangements. TCRdb took this table from immuneACCESS and kept in-frame rearrangements with V and J called. Such tables lack part of the clones; where checked against another copy, unresolved V genes explain under half of the gap, and the rest is unexplained. V and J calls and clone size come straight from that table; D and trimming were deduced from the DNA. The sample table holds 50,000 to 65,000 clones, of which 84% were seen once. Of the sample, around 15% is held by the ten largest clones.

This clone came up a few times. There is no known antigen for this receptor. Base-call qualities are not available, and no considerably larger clone is one nucleotide away. The rearrangement joined TRBV30 to TRBJ1-2; a tentative D match to TRBD1 spans 6 bases. The TCR sequence derives from a man in his sixties with COVID-19, enrolled during active disease. The sequenced sample consisted of peripheral blood. The CDR3 protein is CAWKTGFGYTF. The base sequence is TGTGCCTGGAAAACAGGGTTTGGCTACACCTTC.